The following is a TCR beta chain sequence with its context. These data originate in a study of OX40 agonist ivuxolimab in advanced cancers. Using immunoSEQ multiplex PCR, the repertoire was profiled, and TCRdb retains in-frame clones only, with some absent. Seen here are some 77,000 clones, around nine tenths observed once, and the top ten hold around 4.8%. Germline V gene lookup returns CDR1 MNHEY and CDR2 SVGAGI. The V end lost 6 bases, the J end lost 4 bases, and 12 bases lay between the germline ends. This CDR3 has 14 residues. V gene TRBV6-5 combines with J gene TRBJ1-4; perhaps TRBD1 as D (5 bases). This sample comprised CD4+ or CD8+ T cells sorted from blood, obtained in a trial of the OX40 agonist ivuxolimab. The TCR comes from an adult with an advanced solid tumor such as melanoma, head and neck, liver or kidney cancer. CDR3 loop: CASSPGQFNEKLFF. In DNA form, the CDR3 reads TGTGCCAGCAGCCCAGGACAATTTAATGAAAAACTGTTTTTT.